The 28 T cell receptor beta chains below come from one sample, sequenced in a study of blood T cell repertoires in COVID-19. Sequencing used immunoSEQ multiplex PCR; TCRdb keeps in-frame clones, though not all of them. The table shows some 220,000 clones, with roughly nine tenths occurring only once. Sequencing was performed on PBMCs or T cells enriched from blood (not recorded which). These receptors were taken from a woman between 18 and 30 years old in a cohort exposed to, infected with or recovered from COVID-19 (not recorded which).

The chain links TRBV18 to TRBJ2-5; the D gene is possibly TRBD1 (7 bases). The CDR3 length is 14 residues. The ends were cut back, 3 bases at V and 5 bases at J, with 13 bases in the middle. Germline CDR1 reads KGHSH; CDR2 reads LQKENI. CDR3 nucleotide sequence: TGTGCCAGCTCACCCAGGGGGACTCGGGAGACCCAGTACTTC. Translation gives CASSPRGTRETQYF.

This clone turned up a few times. The CDR3 region is CASSLGSAEAFF. CDR3 in DNA: TGTGCCAGCAGCTTAGGAAGCGCTGAAGCTTTCTTT. The chain combines TRBV11-3 with TRBJ1-1; D is undetermined. The germline V and J ends were trimmed by 1 base and 6 bases, with 6 bases remaining between them. This CDR3 is 12 amino acids long. CDR1 is SGHNT, CDR2 YENEEA, per germline.

J is TRBJ2-2 and V is TRBV6-5; D is perhaps TRBD2 (6 bases). In germline, CDR1 is MNHEY, CDR2 SVGAGI. V was pared by 8 bases and J by 0 bases, with 10 bases between. CDR3 length: 14 amino acids. Written as DNA, the CDR3 is TGTGCCAGCGGGGGGTGGCCGAACACCGGGGAGCTGTTTTTT. Translating it yields CASGGWPNTGELFF.

V and J are TRBV6-5 and TRBJ1-1; TRBD1 matches 8 bases. The CDR3 loop spans 16 amino acids. Germline lookup yields CDR1 MNHEY and CDR2 SVGAGI. V dropped 0 bases and J dropped 2; count of bases not matched to a gene: 5. The CDR3 nucleotides read TGTGCCAGCAGTTACTCCCAGGGGGCCGCTAACACTGAAGCTTTCTTT. Its protein is CASSYSQGAANTEAFF.

The chain carries TRBV5-1 and TRBJ1-2; 7 bases are shared with TRBD1. V shed 4 bases, J shed 5 bases, and the junction held 11 bases outside the gene matches. This CDR3 is built from 15 residues. Germline assignment: CDR1 SGHRS and CDR2 YFSETQ. The chain's CDR3 is CASSHSGQASYGYTF. The CDR3 region has the DNA TGCGCCAGCAGCCATTCCGGACAGGCTAGTTATGGCTACACCTTC. Drawing the rest from reference TRBV5-1 and TRBJ1-2, the complete variable domain is KAGVTQTPRYLIKTRGQQVTLSCSPISGHRSVSWYQQTPGQGLQFLFEYFSETQRNKGNFPGRFSGRQFSNSRSEMNVSTLELGDSALYLCASSHSGQASYGYTFGSGTRLTVV.

The chain combines TRBV5-1 with TRBJ2-7; D is ambiguous. Trimming stripped 4 bases from V and 3 bases from J, with 11 bases between. CDR1 is SGHRS and CDR2 is YFSETQ in the germline V gene. The CDR3 consists of 13 residues. The CDR3 region is CASSLAERYEQYF. The CDR3 bases are TGCGCCAGCAGCCTCGCAGAGCGCTACGAGCAGTACTTC. Combining the CDR3 with reference TRBV5-1 and TRBJ2-7 gives the whole variable domain KAGVTQTPRYLIKTRGQQVTLSCSPISGHRSVSWYQQTPGQGLQFLFEYFSETQRNKGNFPGRFSGRQFSNSRSEMNVSTLELGDSALYLCASSLAERYEQYFGPGTRLTVT.

This chain joins TRBV30 and TRBJ1-5; 7 bases map to TRBD1. Germline V gene sequence: CDR1 GTSNPN, CDR2 SVGIG (reference sequence). The CDR3 extends over 13 amino acids. The V gene end was trimmed by 1 base and the J gene end by 6 bases; junction bases not matched to a gene: 3. In DNA form, the CDR3 reads TGTGCCTGGAGTGCCGGGACAGTTCAGCCCCAGCATTTT. Translation: CAWSAGTVQPQHF.

The rearrangement uses TRBV5-4 and TRBJ1-1, with TRBD1 identical over 11 bases. Trimming at V came to 4 bases and at J to 7 bases, leaving 12 bases not matched to a gene. This CDR3 has 16 residues. CDR1 and CDR2 (germline): SGHNT, YYREEE (reference sequence). CDR3 sequence: CASSPRTGGRVNEAFF. For the CDR3, the DNA is TGTGCCAGCAGCCCCCGGACAGGGGGCAGGGTAAATGAAGCTTTCTTT.

This clone occurred once. The CDR3 DNA sequence: TGTGCCAGCAGCTTGAAAAGCGGGGGCTCCTACAATGAGCAGTTCTTC. This codes for CASSLKSGGSYNEQFF. The rearrangement links TRBV5-4 to TRBJ2-1; 8 bases are a match to TRBD2. Losses at the gene ends were 1 base for V and 0 bases for J; bases not matched to a gene: 3. CDR1 and CDR2 (germline): SGHNT, YYREEE (reference sequence). CDR3 length equals 16 residues. Using reference TRBV5-4 and TRBJ2-1 for the parts outside the CDR3, the full variable domain is ETGVTQSPTHLIKTRGQQVTLRCSSQSGHNTVSWYQQALGQGPQFIFQYYREEENGRGNFPPRFSGLQFPNYSSELNVNALELDDSALYLCASSLKSGGSYNEQFFGPGTRLTVL.

This chain joins TRBV20-1 and TRBJ1-2, with D perhaps TRBD1 (6 bases). The CDR3 length is 14 residues. Per germline, CDR1 DFQATT and CDR2 SNEGSKA (reference sequence). The V end was cut by 3 bases, the J end by 5 bases, with 16 bases between. CDR3 DNA sequence: TGCAGTGCTAGTCGGGGGGCGGGGATATATGGCTACACCTTC. Translated: CSASRGAGIYGYTF.

The chain couples TRBV6-5 to TRBJ2-1; 7 nucleotides agree with TRBD2. Losses at the gene ends were 8 bases for V and 4 bases for J; bases not matched to a gene: 8. The CDR3 contains 14 residues. Germline CDR1 MNHEY, CDR2 SVGAGI. The CDR3 coding sequence is TGTGCCAGCTTCCCGGCTAGCGGTTACAATGAGCAGTTCTTC. This sequence encodes CASFPASGYNEQFF.

The gene calls are TRBV4-2 and TRBJ1-6; tentatively, D is TRBD1 (6 bases). The germline V gene has CDR1 LGHNA and CDR2 YNFKEQ. This CDR3 has 15 amino acids. The germline V and J ends were trimmed by 6 bases and 7 bases, with 16 bases remaining between them. CDR3 DNA sequence: TGTGCCAGCAGTCGTGTACAGGGTAGGAATTCACCCCTCCACTTT. Amino acids: CASSRVQGRNSPLHF.

The V and J genes are TRBV5-1 and TRBJ2-3, with 7 positions matching TRBD1. Germline trimming cut 1 base from V and 3 bases from J; bases unmatched to any gene: 5. The CDR3 totals 15 residues. The germline V gene encodes CDR1 SGHRS and CDR2 YFSETQ. CDR3 amino acids: CASSLTGTATDTQYF. Here the CDR3 DNA reads TGCGCCAGCAGCTTGACCGGGACAGCTACAGATACGCAGTATTTT.

The rearrangement links TRBV6-5 to TRBJ2-7; D might be TRBD1 (6 bases). The CDR3 loop spans 13 amino acids. Trimming removed 6 bases at V and 3 bases at J, with 12 bases between. CDR1 and CDR2 from the germline V gene are MNHEY and SVGAGI. The DNA of the CDR3 is TGTGCCAGCAGACGGACAGACGACTACGAGCAGTACTTC. Amino acid sequence: CASRRTDDYEQYF.

The chain is built from TRBV9 and TRBJ2-7; D perhaps matches TRBD2 (6 bases). The germline V and J ends were trimmed by 2 bases and 6 bases, with 12 bases remaining between them. Germline CDR1 reads SGDLS; CDR2 reads YYNGEE. CDR3 size: 13 residues. DNA of the CDR3: TGTGCCAGCAGCGTTGGTGGGGACTCCGAGCAGTACTTC. Amino acids: CASSVGGDSEQYF. The complete variable domain, with remaining parts taken from reference TRBV9 and TRBJ2-7, reads DSGVTQTPKHLITATGQRVTLRCSPRSGDLSVYWYQQSLDQGLQFLIQYYNGEERAKGNILERFSAQQFPDLHSELNLSSLELGDSALYFCASSVGGDSEQYFGPGTRLTVT.

The chain couples TRBV27 to TRBJ2-7, with TRBD1 matching over 9 bases. The CDR3 runs to 17 residues. J was trimmed by 2 bases and V by 3 bases; bases with no gene match: 11. Germline V lookup: CDR1 MNHEY, CDR2 SMNVEV (reference sequence). In DNA, the CDR3 is TGTGCCAGCAGTTTTCGCCCAGGGACAGGGATAGCCTACGAGCAGTACTTC. Residues: CASSFRPGTGIAYEQYF.

This chain links TRBV14 with TRBJ2-3, with D perhaps matching TRBD2 (5 bases). This CDR3 contains 18 residues. Germline V lookup: CDR1 SGHDN, CDR2 FVKESK. Trimming took off 2 bases at V and 2 bases at J, with 20 bases between the two ends. CDR3 DNA sequence: TGTGCCAGCAGCCAACGCTCGGGGATGGTTGGTTACACAGATACGCAGTATTTT. It translates to CASSQRSGMVGYTDTQYF.

The chain combines TRBV12-1 with TRBJ1-2; TRBD1 is the table's D call, not checked against the DNA. TRBV12-1 is an annotated pseudogene. This CDR3 has 13 residues. In nucleotides, the CDR3 is TGTGCCAGCAGCTCCAAGGGGTACTATGGCTACACCTTC. Amino acids: CASSSKGYYGYTF.

V is TRBV7-6 and J is TRBJ2-5; 11 nucleotides align to TRBD2. CDR3 length equals 15 residues. Germline assignment: CDR1 SGHVS and CDR2 FNYEAQ. Trimming removed 5 bases from V and 5 bases from J; junction bases left unmatched: 7. Here the CDR3 reads CASSETSGSGETQYF. The CDR3 nucleotides read TGTGCCAGCAGCGAAACTAGCGGGAGTGGGGAGACCCAGTACTTC. Drawing the rest from reference TRBV7-6 and TRBJ2-5, the complete variable domain is GAGVSQSPRYKVTKRGQDVALRCDPISGHVSLYWYRQALGQGPEFLTYFNYEAQQDKSGLPNDRFSAERPEGSISTLTIQRTEQRDSAMYRCASSETSGSGETQYFGPGTRLLVL.

J is TRBJ1-2 and V is TRBV12-2; no DNA check was done on the table's D call, TRBD1. TRBV12-2 is deemed a pseudogene. The CDR3 contains 17 residues. Here the CDR3 DNA reads TGTGCAAGTCGCTTAGCGAGCAGCCCGACAGGGGGCTGTGGCTACACCTTC. Encoded protein: CASRLASSPTGGCGYTF.

This chain links TRBV27 with TRBJ1-1, with TRBD1 matching 8 bases. This CDR3 has 12 amino acids. CDR1 is MNHEY and CDR2 is SMNVEV in the germline V gene (reference sequence). V lost 4 bases and J lost 10; bases outside the gene matches: 5. CDR3 in amino acids: CASSSGQGGAFF. CDR3 DNA: TGTGCCAGCAGTTCCGGACAGGGTGGAGCTTTCTTT.

This chain links TRBV24-1 with TRBJ2-5; 8 nucleotides agree with TRBD2. Germline values: CDR1 KGHDR, CDR2 SFDVKD. The ends lost 3 bases at V and 3 bases at J; junction bases unmatched: 2. The CDR3 runs 14 residues. The CDR3 coding sequence is TGTGCCACCAGTGATAAAGCGGGAGAAGAGACCCAGTACTTC. It specifies CATSDKAGEETQYF.

This clone was counted once. The V call is TRBV9, the J call TRBJ1-4; D ambiguous. Trimming shortened V by 2 bases and J by 0 bases, and 8 bases separated the two germline ends. Germline CDR1 reads SGDLS; CDR2 reads YYNGEE. The CDR3 has 15 amino acids. The CDR3 DNA is TGTGCCAGCAGCGTGTTGGCAACAACTAATGAAAAACTGTTTTTT. It yields the protein CASSVLATTNEKLFF. Using reference TRBV9 and TRBJ1-4 for the parts outside the CDR3, the full variable domain is DSGVTQTPKHLITATGQRVTLRCSPRSGDLSVYWYQQSLDQGLQFLIQYYNGEERAKGNILERFSAQQFPDLHSELNLSSLELGDSALYFCASSVLATTNEKLFFGSGTQLSVL.

V is TRBV18 and J is TRBJ2-1; D may be TRBD1 (5 bases). CDR1 is KGHSH, CDR2 LQKENI, per germline. CDR3 size: 15 residues. V shed 4 bases and J shed 6 bases, with 16 bases lying between them. DNA for the CDR3: TGTGCCAGCTCACTAACCAGGGTAACGGCCAATGAGCAGTTCTTC. Its translation: CASSLTRVTANEQFF.

The chain couples TRBV7-9 to TRBJ2-7; weak D call: TRBD1 (6 bases). From germline, CDR1 is SEHNR and CDR2 FQNEAQ (reference sequence). V was shortened by 3 bases and J by 4 bases, with 10 bases between the two germline ends. This CDR3 is built from 13 residues. Written as DNA, the CDR3 is TGTGCCAGCAGCTTGGGGACAAGATACGAGCAGTACTTC. Translating gives CASSLGTRYEQYF.

This chain links TRBV13 with TRBJ1-1; 8 nucleotides agree with TRBD1. The germline CDR1 and CDR2 sequences are PRHDT and FYEKMQ (reference sequence). The CDR3 has 17 residues. Trimming at V came to 5 bases and at J to 0 bases, leaving 11 bases not matched to a gene. The CDR3 region is CASSPEGSRGLNTEAFF. The CDR3 region has the DNA TGTGCCAGCAGCCCCGAGGGGTCCAGGGGGCTGAACACTGAAGCTTTCTTT.

The chain has TRBV14 and TRBJ2-1; D gene unclear. The CDR3 totals 12 residues. The germline V gene encodes CDR1 SGHDN and CDR2 FVKESK. V lost 3 bases and J 5 bases, leaving 5 bases between the germline ends. The CDR3 coding sequence is TGTGCCAGCAGCCATAGTAACAATGAGCAGTTCTTC. Translated, it gives CASSHSNNEQFF.

The rearrangement links TRBV25-1 to TRBJ2-5; maybe TRBD2 (6 bases). Germline loops: CDR1 MGHDK, CDR2 SYGVNS. V was pared by 2 bases and J by 4 bases, with 8 bases between. This CDR3 spans 13 amino acids. In DNA, the CDR3 is TGTGCCAGCAGTGAACACGGGGGAGAGACCCAGTACTTC. Translation gives CASSEHGGETQYF. The entire variable domain, with the rest obtained from reference TRBV25-1 and TRBJ2-5, is as follows: EADIYQTPRYLVIGTGKKITLECSQTMGHDKMYWYQQDPGMELHLIHYSYGVNSTEKGDLSSESTVSRIRTEHFPLTLESARPSHTSQYLCASSEHGGETQYFGPGTRLLVL.